This is a list of T cell receptor beta chains from one sample in a study of blood T cells in healthy people across ages. Via MiXCR, TCRdb re-called the 5' RACE reads, giving one row per CDR3 protein. The data show about 780,000 distinct CDR3 sequences, about 45% seen once. Sequenced sample: blood. Source of these receptors: a man at least 80 years old in good health. Each CDR3 is given with its conserved first and last residue. The D gene is left open where the match is weak. Clone size is shown for a subset of rows, as once, few, many or a class of expanded clone.

TRBD2 TRBJ2-1 . TRBV10-3 TGTGCCATCAGTGACGTAGCGGGAGGGGTAAATGAGCAGTTCTTC CAISDVAGGVNEQFF
TRBD2 TRBJ2-1 . TRBV7-6 TGTGCTAGCACACTCCAGACTAGCGCATACAATGAGCAGTTCTTC CASTLQTSAYNEQFF
TRBD2 TRBJ2-1 . TRBV9 TGTGCCAGCAGCGTAGTTGGGACTAGTACTGAGCAGTTCTTC CASSVVGTSTEQFF
. TRBJ2-5 . TRBV6-2/TRBV6-3 TGTGCCAGCAGTATTCAGACCCAGGCGGGGGAGACCCAGTACTTC CASSIQTQAGETQYF
. TRBJ2-5 . TRBV2 TGTGCCAGCAGCCGGAATCCCGGGGGTTTCCAAGAGACCCAGTACTTC CASSRNPGGFQETQYF
. TRBJ2-1 many TRBV11-2 TGTGCCAGCAGCTCCCTGGCGCGTGAGCAGTTCTTC CASSSLAREQFF
TRBD2 TRBJ2-7 few TRBV3-1 TGTGCCAGCAGCCAAGATGCTAGCGGGAGCGGCGAGCAGTACTTC CASSQDASGSGEQYF
. TRBJ2-3 . TRBV12-3/TRBV12-4 TGTGCCAGCATCGTGGGAACCGCCTCGGATACGCAGTATTTT CASIVGTASDTQYF
. TRBJ1-1 many TRBV12-3/TRBV12-4 TGTGCCAGCAGTGTGGGACAGAACACTGAAGCTTTCTTT CASSVGQNTEAFF
TRBD2 TRBJ2-1 few TRBV7-9 TGTGCCAGCAGACCTTCTAGCGGGAGGGCTCGAGGGAATGAGCAGTTCTTC CASRPSSGRARGNEQFF
TRBD2 TRBJ2-1 . TRBV10-3 TGTGCCATCACTGACCTGCTAGCGGGAGGTTTTAATGAGCAGTTCTTC CAITDLLAGGFNEQFF
. TRBJ2-7 many TRBV10-3 TGTGCCATCAGTGACCCGACTCCCTACGAGCAGTACTTC CAISDPTPYEQYF
TRBD1 TRBJ2-1 many TRBV29-1 TGCAGCGTGACAGGGCCCCTAAGGAGATCCTACAATGAGCAGTTCTTC CSVTGPLRRSYNEQFF
. TRBJ2-4 once TRBV10-3 TGTGCCATCAGGAGAGGGGGTGAGCAGTACTTC CAIRRGGEQYF
TRBD1 TRBJ2-5 . TRBV27 TGTGCCAGCAGTTTATCCAGGACAGGGGGGGGAGAGACCCAGTACTTC CASSLSRTGGGETQYF
. TRBJ2-7 . TRBV13 TGTGCCAGCAGCTTAGGCCGGCTAGCTGGGGTGAGCTCCTACGAGCAGTACTTC CASSLGRLAGVSSYEQYF
TRBD1 TRBJ1-2 few TRBV12-3/TRBV12-4 TGTGCCAGCAGCACCCGGACAGGGGCGCTCTATGGCTACACCTTC CASSTRTGALYGYTF
. TRBJ2-7 . TRBV12-3/TRBV12-4 TGTGCCAGCAGTCTCTTATTCCGAGAGCAGTACTTC CASSLLFREQYF
. TRBJ2-3 . TRBV15 TGTGCCACCAGCAGAGATCAGGGGGATACGCAGTATTTT CATSRDQGDTQYF
. TRBJ1-1 few TRBV11-3 TGTGCCAGCAGCGACCGAAGAGGCACTGAAGCTTTCTTT CASSDRRGTEAFF
. TRBJ2-3 few TRBV3-1 TGTGCCAGCAGCCAAGAATCAAGCGCGGATACGCAGTATTTT CASSQESSADTQYF
. TRBJ1-2 . TRBV7-2 TGTGCCAGCAGCCAGAGGAGGGATATGAACTATGGCTACACCTTC CASSQRRDMNYGYTF
TRBD2 TRBJ2-1 few TRBV27 TGTGCCAGCAGAACAACTAGCGCCGACAATGAGCAGTTCTTC CASRTTSADNEQFF
. TRBJ1-5 . TRBV25-1 TGTGCCAGCAGTGAATCGGGAGAAGGTCAGCCCCAGCATTTT CASSESGEGQPQHF
. TRBJ1-3 few TRBV14 TGTGCCAGCAGCCAAAGGTCCCCCTCCTACTCTGGAAACACCATATATTTT CASSQRSPSYSGNTIYF
. TRBJ2-5 . TRBV29-1 TGCGGGTCTCTGGAGTCCTACAAGGAGCAGTACTTC CGSLESYKEQYF
TRBD2 TRBJ2-7 . TRBV4-1 TGCGCCAGCAGCCAAGATCCCGAGCGGGGAAACTCCGAGCAGTACTTC CASSQDPERGNSEQYF
. TRBJ2-7 . TRBV28 TGTGCCAGCAGGCTAGCCAAATCCTACGAGCAGTACTTC CASRLAKSYEQYF